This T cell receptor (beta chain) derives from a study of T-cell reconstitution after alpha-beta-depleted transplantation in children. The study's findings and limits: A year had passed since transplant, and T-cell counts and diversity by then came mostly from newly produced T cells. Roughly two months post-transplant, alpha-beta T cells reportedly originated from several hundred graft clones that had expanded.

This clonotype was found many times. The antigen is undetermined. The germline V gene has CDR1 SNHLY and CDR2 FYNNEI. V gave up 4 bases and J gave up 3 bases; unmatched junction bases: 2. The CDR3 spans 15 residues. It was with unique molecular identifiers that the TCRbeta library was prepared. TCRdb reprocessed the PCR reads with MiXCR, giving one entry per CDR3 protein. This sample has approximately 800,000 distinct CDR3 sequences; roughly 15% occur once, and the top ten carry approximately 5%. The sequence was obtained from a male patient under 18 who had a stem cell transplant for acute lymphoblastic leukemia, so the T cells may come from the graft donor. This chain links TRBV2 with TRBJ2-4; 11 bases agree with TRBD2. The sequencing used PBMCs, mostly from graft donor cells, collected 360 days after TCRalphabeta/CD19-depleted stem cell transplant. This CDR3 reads CASSGLAGNKNIQYF. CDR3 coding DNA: TGTGCCAGCAGTGGACTAGCGGGAAACAAAAACATTCAGTACTTC.